This note documents a single T cell receptor (beta chain) sequence. Its cognate antigen is unknown. Germline CDR1 is SEHNR and CDR2 is FQNEAQ (reference sequence). The CDR3 has 14 residues. V was pared by 4 bases and J by 3 bases, with 9 bases between. Both 60 Vbeta primers and 13 Jbeta primers went into the PCR. The method was immunoSEQ multiplex PCR; TCRdb's version includes in-frame clones alone and lacks a portion of them. The sample has about 100,000 clones, about 80% seen once. The sample comes from a study of cytomegalovirus exposure and HLA in healthy donors. Study results and limitations: In a later analysis, common viral pathogens appeared linked to several of the most significant clusters. In an earlier analysis, productive rearrangement rates for most beta V segments clustered near 87% or 30%.

All donors participated as healthy donors of bone marrow. The rearrangement uses TRBV7-9 and TRBJ2-2; maybe TRBD1 (5 bases). The sequence came from a man aged 40-49 years in good health and CMV-seronegative. Sequenced: PBMCs. The chain's CDR3 is CASSSQVYTGELFF. CDR3 nucleotide sequence: TGTGCCAGCAGCTCACAGGTTTACACCGGGGAGCTGTTTTTT. Drawing the rest from reference TRBV7-9 and TRBJ2-2, the complete variable domain is DTGVSQNPRHKITKRGQNVTFRCDPISEHNRLYWYRQTLGQGPEFLTYFQNEAQLEKSRLLSDRFSAERPKGSFSTLEIQRTEQGDSAMYLCASSSQVYTGELFFGEGSRLTVL.